Sequencing of this T cell receptor beta chain was carried out in a study of T cells in localized non-small cell lung cancer. Study outcomes and limitations: Adjacent lung had a median around 60 of the 100 largest tumor clones. Because researchers sequenced only one region of the tumor, heterogeneity is still possible.

Trimming removed 4 bases at V and 5 bases at J, with 17 bases between. CDR1 is SGHRS and CDR2 is YFSETQ in the germline V gene. The length of the CDR3 is 15 residues. The method was immunoSEQ multiplex PCR; TCRdb's version includes in-frame clones alone and lacks a portion of them. The sample records tens of thousands of clones, about 76% being singletons. This clone came up a few times. Antigen unknown. This receptor was identified in a man aged 40 to 70 with stage III lung adenocarcinoma. Sequenced here: peripheral blood mononuclear cells, sampled before any cancer treatment. V is TRBV5-1 and J is TRBJ2-3; TRBD2 is a possible D gene (5 bases). CDR3 protein: CASSRDWRPLDTQYF. Here the CDR3 DNA reads TGCGCCAGCAGCCGAGACTGGAGGCCGTTAGATACGCAGTATTTT.